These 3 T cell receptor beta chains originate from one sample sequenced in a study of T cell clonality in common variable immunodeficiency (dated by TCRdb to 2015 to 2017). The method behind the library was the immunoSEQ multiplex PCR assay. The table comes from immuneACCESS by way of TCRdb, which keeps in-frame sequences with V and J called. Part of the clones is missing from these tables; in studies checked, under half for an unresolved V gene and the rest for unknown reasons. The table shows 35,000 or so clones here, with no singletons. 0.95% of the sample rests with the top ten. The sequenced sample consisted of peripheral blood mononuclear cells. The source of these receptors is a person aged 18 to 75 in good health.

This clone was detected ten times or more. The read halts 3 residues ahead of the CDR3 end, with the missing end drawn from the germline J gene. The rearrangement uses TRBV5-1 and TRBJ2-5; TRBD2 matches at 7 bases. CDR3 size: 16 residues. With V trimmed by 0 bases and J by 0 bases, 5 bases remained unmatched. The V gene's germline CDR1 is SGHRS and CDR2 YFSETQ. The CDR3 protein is CASSLGPAGYQETQYF. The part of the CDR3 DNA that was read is TGCGCCAGCAGCTTGGGGCCAGCGGGGTACCAAGAGACC.

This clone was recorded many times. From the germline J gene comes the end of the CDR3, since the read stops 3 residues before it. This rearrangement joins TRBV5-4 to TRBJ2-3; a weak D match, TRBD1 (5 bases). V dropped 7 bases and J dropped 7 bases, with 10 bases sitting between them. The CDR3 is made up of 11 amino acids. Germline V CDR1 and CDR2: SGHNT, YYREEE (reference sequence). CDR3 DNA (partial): TGTGCCAGCGCGCAGGGAAATACG. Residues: CASAQGNT. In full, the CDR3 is CASAQGNTQYF.

CDR3 in amino acids: CASMQGKGQPQHF. CDR3 DNA, as far as it was read: TGTGCCAGTATGCAGGGGAAGGGCCAGCCC. The rearrangement uses TRBV19 and TRBJ1-5; the D gene is possibly TRBD1 (6 bases). The read falls 3 residues short of the CDR3 end, and the missing part is taken from the germline J gene. The CDR3 totals 13 residues. Germline V gene sequence: CDR1 LNHDA, CDR2 SQIVND (reference sequence). Trimming pared 7 bases from V and 7 bases from J, leaving 14 bases between.